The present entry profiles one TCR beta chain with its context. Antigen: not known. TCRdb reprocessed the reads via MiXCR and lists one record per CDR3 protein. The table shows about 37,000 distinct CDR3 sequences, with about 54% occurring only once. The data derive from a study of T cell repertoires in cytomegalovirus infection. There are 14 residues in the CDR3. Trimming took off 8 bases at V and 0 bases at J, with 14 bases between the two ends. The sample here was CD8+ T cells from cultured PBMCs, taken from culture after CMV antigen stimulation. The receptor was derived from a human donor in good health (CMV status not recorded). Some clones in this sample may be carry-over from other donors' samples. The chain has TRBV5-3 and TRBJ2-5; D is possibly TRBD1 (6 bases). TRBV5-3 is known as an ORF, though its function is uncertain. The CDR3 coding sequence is TGTGCCAGCAGCCAGGGACACTACCAAGAGACCCAGTACTTC. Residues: CASSQGHYQETQYF.